This T cell receptor beta chain emerged from a study of memory CD4+ T cells and cytomegalovirus serostatus. At the level of the study: This sample comes from healthy Belgian adults, fewer than ten CMV seropositive, approximately 22 seronegative. Study-level points and caveats: A US-trained random forest predicted CMV serostatus with median AUC around 0.9. The CMV-associated TCR signature appears largely within the CD4+ memory repertoire. About 40% of the roughly 160 known CMV-associated TCRbeta sequences appeared in CD4+ memory.

The sample holds a few counts of this clone. Its antigen remains unknown. The data were produced by immunoSEQ multiplex PCR, yet TCRdb's version contains in-frame clones alone and is incomplete. Found here are around 60,000 clones, roughly four fifths of them singletons; the top ten hold around 0.9%. Germline CDR1 is MGHRA and CDR2 is YSYEKL. The CDR3 loop spans 16 amino acids. The ends were cut back, 2 bases at V and 2 bases at J, with 15 bases in the middle. Single viable CD3+CD4+CD8-CD45RO+ cells were sorted as the memory CD4+ T cells. This chain links TRBV4-1 with TRBJ1-2; no reliable D call. The sequence was obtained from an adult in good health and CMV-seronegative. The specimen sequenced was memory CD4+ T cells from blood. The CDR3 DNA reads TGCGCCAGCAGCCAAAACCGGGAACTTCAAAACTATGGCTACACCTTC. It translates to CASSQNRELQNYGYTF.